One and the same sample provided the 18 T cell receptor beta chains below, sequenced in a study of OX40 agonist ivuxolimab in advanced cancers. Data came from immunoSEQ multiplex PCR; TCRdb stores just in-frame clones and leaves some out. The sample yields under 65,000 clones, 85% to 90% seen once. Sequenced material: CD4+ or CD8+ T cells sorted from blood, taken in a trial of the OX40 agonist ivuxolimab. The receptors derive from an adult with an advanced solid tumor such as melanoma, head and neck, liver or kidney cancer.

This clone has only a few counts. The chain carries TRBV6-1 and TRBJ2-7; a possible D gene is TRBD1 (5 bases). The CDR3 covers 13 residues. CDR1 and CDR2 from the germline V gene are MNHNS and SASEGT. Trimming took off 6 bases at V and 3 bases at J, with 12 bases between the two ends. CDR3 in amino acids: CASRTELRYEQYF. CDR3 nucleotides: TGTGCCAGCAGGACAGAGTTACGCTACGAGCAGTACTTC.

This chain uses TRBV4-1 with TRBJ1-1; D possibly corresponds to TRBD1 (6 bases). The germline V and J ends were trimmed by 6 bases and 1 base, with 12 bases remaining between them. The CDR3 has 14 residues. Looked up from germline, CDR1 is MGHRA and CDR2 is YSYEKL. Here the CDR3 reads CASRNRAENTEAFF. In nucleotides, the CDR3 is TGCGCCAGCAGGAACAGGGCTGAGAACACTGAAGCTTTCTTT.

The V call is TRBV5-8, the J call TRBJ2-2, with TRBD1 matching over 9 bases. Germline V gives CDR1 SGHTS, CDR2 YDEGEE. This CDR3 has 15 amino acids. V trimming: 4 bases; J trimming: 8 bases; junction bases outside the gene matches: 9. The CDR3 DNA follows: TGTGCCAGCAGCACGGGACAGGGAGTTACTGGGGAGCTGTTTTTT. Translating it yields CASSTGQGVTGELFF.

In this sample, this clone turned up once. V gene TRBV2 combines with J gene TRBJ2-5; 8 nucleotides line up with TRBD1. The CDR3 has 16 amino acids. V lost 7 bases to trimming and J lost 1 base; unmatched junction nucleotides: 11. Germline CDR1 and CDR2: SNHLY and FYNNEI. Here the CDR3 DNA reads TGTGCCAGCACCAGGGGGCGTTCGGAACTCCAAGAGACCCAGTACTTC. Protein product: CASTRGRSELQETQYF.

The J gene is TRBJ1-1, the V gene TRBV5-4; D may be TRBD1 (5 bases). CDR1 and CDR2 (germline): SGHNT, YYREEE (reference sequence). The germline V and J ends were trimmed by 1 base and 1 base, with 5 bases remaining between them. The CDR3 has 13 amino acids. The CDR3 coding sequence is TGTGCCAGCAGCTTGCAGGGGAACACTGAAGCTTTCTTT. It specifies CASSLQGNTEAFF.

V and J are TRBV7-9 and TRBJ2-5, with D perhaps TRBD1 (5 bases). The CDR3 runs to 15 residues. CDR1 SEHNR and CDR2 FQNEAQ come from the germline V gene (reference sequence). V was trimmed by 0 bases and J by 5 bases, leaving 13 bases between them. The CDR3 loop is CASSLAGQGGETQYF. The CDR3 region has the DNA TGTGCCAGCAGCTTAGCTGGGCAGGGTGGGGAGACCCAGTACTTC.

The V call is TRBV18, the J call TRBJ1-3; D is ambiguous. CDR1 and CDR2 (germline): KGHSH, LQKENI. V lost 3 bases, J lost 0 bases, and 18 bases lay in between. The CDR3 spans 18 residues. CDR3: CASSPEGLRIVSGNTIYF. In nucleotides, the CDR3 is TGTGCCAGCTCACCTGAAGGATTAAGAATAGTCTCTGGAAACACCATATATTTT. The whole variable domain, remainder taken from reference TRBV18 and TRBJ1-3, is NAGVMQNPRHLVRRRGQEARLRCSPMKGHSHVYWYRQLPEEGLKFMVYLQKENIIDESGMPKERFSAEFPKEGPSILRIQQVVRGDSAAYFCASSPEGLRIVSGNTIYFGEGSWLTVV.

This CDR3 is CASSLAVTSTDTQYF. Here the CDR3 DNA reads TGTGCCAGCAGCTTGGCCGTCACTAGCACAGATACGCAGTATTTT. This sequence joins TRBV7-3 and TRBJ2-3; D gene uncertain. The CDR3 runs 15 residues. The V end lost 3 bases, the J end lost 0 bases, and 10 bases lay between the germline ends. Germline V gene lookup returns CDR1 SGHTA and CDR2 FQGTGA.

A word on this clone: The junction does not match germline at one end; this may be a read error. The chain joins TRBV11-2 to TRBJ1-4, with D possibly matching TRBD1 (6 bases). Germline V gene sequence: CDR1 SGHAT, CDR2 FQNNGV. This CDR3 spans 15 amino acids. CDR3 sequence: CASSQGHSVPERLFF. Here the CDR3 DNA reads TGTGCCAGCAGCCAGGGACATTCGGTCCCGGAAAGACTGTTTTTT. The full variable domain, its missing parts supplied by reference TRBV11-2 and TRBJ1-4, is EAGVAQSPRYKIIEKRQSVAFWCNPISGHATLYWYQQILGQGPKLLIQFQNNGVVDDSQLPKDRFSAERLKGVDSTLKIQPAKLEDSAVYLCASSQGHSVPERLFFGSGTQLSVL.

The chain links TRBV6-4 to TRBJ2-3; a weak D match, TRBD1 (5 bases). The V gene lost 2 bases and the J gene lost 6 bases, with 9 bases spanning the gap. From germline, CDR1 is MRHNA and CDR2 SNTAGT. The CDR3 is 13 amino acids. The CDR3 nucleotides read TGTGCCAGCAGTGACCAGGGCGGCGATACGCAGTATTTT. Translated: CASSDQGGDTQYF.

This chain connects TRBV28 to TRBJ2-3; possibly TRBD1 for D (6 bases). Germline V gene lookup returns CDR1 MDHEN and CDR2 SYDVKM. This CDR3 contains 15 residues. Trimming shortened V by 7 bases and J by 2 bases, and 16 bases separated the two germline ends. CDR3 sequence reads: CASTTLKGDTDTQYF. The CDR3 DNA reads as TGTGCCAGCACCACGCTTAAGGGGGACACAGATACGCAGTATTTT.

This chain uses TRBV2 with TRBJ2-7, with TRBD2 identical over 8 bases. Germline loops: CDR1 SNHLY, CDR2 FYNNEI. The CDR3 spans 14 residues. Trimming at V came to 6 bases and at J to 3 bases, leaving 7 bases not matched to a gene. The CDR3: CASRGTRLHYEQYF. The CDR3 nucleotides are TGTGCCAGCAGGGGGACTAGGCTCCACTACGAGCAGTACTTC.

The V and J genes are TRBV16 and TRBJ1-6; 7 bases line up with TRBD1. The V segment lost 4 bases and the J segment 7 bases; nucleotides outside the gene matches: 13. The CDR3 sequence is 17 residues long. Germline V CDR1 and CDR2: KGHSY, FQNENV. CDR3 amino acids: CASSPTTMTGMNSPLHF. As DNA, the CDR3 is TGTGCCAGCAGCCCGACCACGATGACAGGGATGAATTCACCCCTCCACTTT.

J is TRBJ1-1 and V is TRBV28; D is unclear. Trimming removed 7 bases at V and 1 base at J, with 7 bases between. CDR1 is MDHEN, CDR2 SYDVKM, per germline. CDR3 length: 12 residues. CDR3 in amino acids: CASKLGNTEAFF. CDR3 sequence (DNA): TGTGCCAGCAAATTAGGGAACACTGAAGCTTTCTTT.

The V gene is TRBV11-2, the J gene TRBJ2-5, with no clear D. V lost 0 bases to trimming and J lost 0 bases, with 14 bases between them. The CDR3 loop spans 17 amino acids. In germline, CDR1 is SGHAT, CDR2 FQNNGV. CDR3 sequence reads: CASSLDNPQTYQETQYF. The CDR3 DNA reads TGTGCCAGCAGCTTAGATAACCCTCAAACATACCAAGAGACCCAGTACTTC.

CDR3 amino acids: CASRRGMNTEAFF. The CDR3 bases are TGTGCCAGCAGAAGGGGGATGAACACTGAAGCTTTCTTT. The chain recombines TRBV25-1 with TRBJ1-1, with D possibly matching TRBD1 (6 bases). This CDR3 contains 13 residues. From germline, CDR1 is MGHDK and CDR2 SYGVNS. V was pared by 6 bases and J by 0 bases, with 8 bases between.

The chain combines TRBV4-3 with TRBJ2-1; tentative D call: TRBD2 (5 bases). The V end lost 1 base, the J end lost 4 bases, and 11 bases lay between the germline ends. The CDR3 has 15 amino acids. Per germline, CDR1 LGHNA and CDR2 YSLEER. The CDR3 DNA sequence: TGCGCCAGCAGCCAAGTCGGGGAAGCTTACAATGAGCAGTTCTTC. This encodes CASSQVGEAYNEQFF.

The chain employs TRBV6-6 and TRBJ2-3; TRBD2 matches 12 bases. V gave up 5 bases and J gave up 2 bases; unmatched junction bases: 2. Germline CDR1 MNHNY, CDR2 SVGAGI (reference sequence). The CDR3 contains 15 residues. Here the CDR3 reads CASSGLAGYTDTQYF. The CDR3 region has the DNA TGTGCCAGCAGTGGACTAGCGGGGTACACAGATACGCAGTATTTT.